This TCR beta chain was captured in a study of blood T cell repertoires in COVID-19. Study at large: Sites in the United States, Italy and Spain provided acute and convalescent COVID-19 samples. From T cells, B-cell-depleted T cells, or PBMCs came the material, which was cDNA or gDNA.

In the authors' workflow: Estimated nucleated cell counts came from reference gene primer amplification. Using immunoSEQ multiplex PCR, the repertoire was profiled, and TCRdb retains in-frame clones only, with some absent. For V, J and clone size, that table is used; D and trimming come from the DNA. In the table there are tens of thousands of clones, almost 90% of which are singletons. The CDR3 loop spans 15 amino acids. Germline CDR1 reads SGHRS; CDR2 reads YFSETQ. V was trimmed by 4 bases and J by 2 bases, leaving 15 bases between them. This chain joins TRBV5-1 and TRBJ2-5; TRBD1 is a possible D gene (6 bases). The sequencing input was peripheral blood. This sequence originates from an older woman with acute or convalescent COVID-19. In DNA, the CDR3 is TGCGCCAGCAGCACAACCGGACAGCCACAAGAGACCCAGTACTTC. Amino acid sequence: CASSTTGQPQETQYF.